This T cell receptor (beta chain) appears in the sequencing data of a study of control samples from healthy donors and cancer patients (dated by TCRdb to the early 2020s). Library preparation employed the immunoSEQ multiplex PCR assay. In its TCRdb copy, this immuneACCESS table keeps in-frame sequences only and misses some clones. Where compared with another copy, unresolved V genes explain less than half of these, and the others have no known cause. Within this sample are some 98,000 clones, with 84% of them counted one time only. The leading ten clones occupy under 40% of the sample. CDR1 is given as SGDLS and CDR2 as YYNGEE, both from the germline V gene. Trimming costs V 4 bases and J 4 bases, and their ends lie 12 bases apart. The CDR3 starts with the cysteine, ends with the phenylalanine, and has 14 residues. The entry retains the CDR3 DNA only, 42 bases that are in frame from base 1. Details on this clone: This receptor's antigen is unknown. Nothing much larger sits one base from this clone, and base qualities are not available.

Sequenced: PBMCs. Recombination joined TRBV9 with TRBJ2-1; no D gene call is confident. The TCR was taken from a man in his sixties or seventies with lung cancer. DNA sequence: TGTGCCAGCAGCCCAGCCCGAGTGTACAATGAGCAGTTCTTC. The resulting protein is CASSPARVYNEQFF.